This T cell receptor (beta chain) is drawn from a study of blood T cell repertoires in COVID-19. At the level of the study: Samples representing acute and convalescent COVID-19 were sourced from the United States, Italy and Spain. T cells, B-cell-depleted T cells, or PBMCs provided the cDNA or gDNA that served as material.

How the authors handled the data: Estimates of nucleated cell counts were drawn from the amplification of reference gene primers. The data were produced by immunoSEQ multiplex PCR, yet TCRdb's version contains in-frame clones alone and is incomplete. For V, J and clone size, that table is used; D and trimming come from the DNA. The sample has 85,000 to 90,000 clones, over 70% seen once. V shed 5 bases and J shed 7 bases, with 17 bases lying between them. CDR1 is SEHNR and CDR2 is FQNEAQ in the germline V gene (reference sequence). The CDR3 totals 14 residues. The receptor's source is a human donor in a cohort sampled during active COVID-19. The rearrangement uses TRBV7-9 and TRBJ2-5; perhaps TRBD1 as D (6 bases). The source material was peripheral blood. CDR3 amino acids: CASSPTGPPGTQYF. The CDR3 DNA follows: TGTGCCAGCAGCCCGACAGGTCCCCCTGGGACCCAGTACTTC.